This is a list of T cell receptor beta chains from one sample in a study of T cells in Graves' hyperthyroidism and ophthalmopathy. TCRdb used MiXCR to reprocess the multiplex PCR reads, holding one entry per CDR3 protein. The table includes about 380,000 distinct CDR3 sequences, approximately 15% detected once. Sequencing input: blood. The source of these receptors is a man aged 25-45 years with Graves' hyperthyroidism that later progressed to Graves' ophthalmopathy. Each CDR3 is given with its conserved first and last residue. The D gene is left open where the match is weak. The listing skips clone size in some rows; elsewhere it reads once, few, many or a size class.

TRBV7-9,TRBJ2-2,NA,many,TGTGCCAGCAGCCGCTTTGATAACACCGGGGAGCTGTTTTTT,CASSRFDNTGELFF
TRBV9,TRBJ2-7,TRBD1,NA,TGTGCCAGCAGCGTAGGGGGGACAGGGCTTGCCTACGAGCAGTACTTC,CASSVGGTGLAYEQYF
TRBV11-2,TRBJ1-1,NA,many,TGTGCCAGCAGCTTAGACTCAGACACTGAAGCTTTCTTT,CASSLDSDTEAFF
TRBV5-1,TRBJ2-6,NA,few,TGCGCCAGCAACCCAGGGAGCTCTGGGGCCAACGTCCTGACTTTC,CASNPGSSGANVLTF
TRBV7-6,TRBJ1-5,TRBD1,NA,TGTGCCAGCAGCTTAAAAGGGACAGGGCAGCCCCAGCATTTT,CASSLKGTGQPQHF
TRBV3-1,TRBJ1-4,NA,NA,TGTGCCAGCAGCCTTCGACCCGATGAAAAACTGTTTTTT,CASSLRPDEKLFF
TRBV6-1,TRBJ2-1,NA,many,TGTGCCAGCAGTCCAGGCAGGAGCTCCTACAATGAGCAGTTCTTC,CASSPGRSSYNEQFF
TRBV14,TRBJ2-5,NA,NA,TGTGCCAGCAGCCAAGGCCTAGCTCGGTTGGAAGAGACCCAGTACTTC,CASSQGLARLEETQYF
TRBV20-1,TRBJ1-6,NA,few,TGCAGTGCTAGAATTGGTCATTTTGCATCACCCCTCCACTTT,CSARIGHFASPLHF
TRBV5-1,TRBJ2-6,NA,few,TGCGCCAGCAGCTCGACAGCTTCTGGGGCCAACGTCCTGACTTTC,CASSSTASGANVLTF
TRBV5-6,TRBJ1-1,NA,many,TGTGCCAGCAGCGCACCGTGGGGGATGAACACTGAAGCTTTCTTT,CASSAPWGMNTEAFF
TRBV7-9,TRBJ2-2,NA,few,TGTGCCAGCAGTTTTTCAGGGACCGGGGAGCTGTTTTTT,CASSFSGTGELFF
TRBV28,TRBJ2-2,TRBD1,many,TGTGCCAGCAGTTTATCGGACAGGGGCTCCGGGGAGCTGTTTTTT,CASSLSDRGSGELFF
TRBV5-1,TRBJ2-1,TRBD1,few,TGCGCCAGCAGCCCCGGGACAGGGAGTAATAATGAGCAGTTCTTC,CASSPGTGSNNEQFF
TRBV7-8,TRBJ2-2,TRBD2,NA,TGTGCCAGCAGCCCCCCCTCTGGCGGGGGCGGGGAGCTGTTTTTT,CASSPPSGGGGELFF
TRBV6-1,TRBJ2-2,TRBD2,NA,TGTGCCAGCAGCTTACTAGCGGGGGGGCCCGTGGAGAACACCGGGGAGCTGTTTTTT,CASSLLAGGPVENTGELFF
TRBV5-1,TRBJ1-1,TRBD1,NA,TGCGCCAGCAGCTCAAACAGGGGGAGGGTCACTGAAGCTTTCTTT,CASSSNRGRVTEAFF
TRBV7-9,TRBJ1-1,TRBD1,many,TGTGCCAGCAGCTCGAGAGGACAGGTTCTGAACACTGAAGCTTTCTTT,CASSSRGQVLNTEAFF
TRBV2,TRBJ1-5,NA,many,TGTGCCAGCAGCGGTTGGGGACCAAATCAGCCCCAGCATTTT,CASSGWGPNQPQHF
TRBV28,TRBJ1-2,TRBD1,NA,TGTGCCAGCAGCCTCACCTCCCTGACAGGGGGAAGCTATGGCTACACCTTC,CASSLTSLTGGSYGYTF
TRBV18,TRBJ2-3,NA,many,TGTGCCAGCTCACCAGTCCCTGGCACAGATACGCAGTATTTT,CASSPVPGTDTQYF
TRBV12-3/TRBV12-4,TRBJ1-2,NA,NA,TGTGCCAGCAGTTTTGGGGAATATGGCTACACCTTC,CASSFGEYGYTF
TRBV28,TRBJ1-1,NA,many,TGTGCCATTAGTTCGAGCACTGAAGCTTTCTTT,CAISSSTEAFF
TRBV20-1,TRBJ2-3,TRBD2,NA,TGCAGTGCTAGAGTGGGTCTAGCGGGGGGGGATACGCAGTATTTT,CSARVGLAGGDTQYF
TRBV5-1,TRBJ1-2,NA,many,TGCGCCAGCAGCTGGGGCGGGGCCGTGGAGGGCTACACCTTC,CASSWGGAVEGYTF
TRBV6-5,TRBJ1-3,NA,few,TGTGCCAGCAGTTACTCGAGGGACACCTCGCACTCTGGAAACACCATATATTTT,CASSYSRDTSHSGNTIYF
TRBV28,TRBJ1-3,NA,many,TGTGCCAGCAGTTTACCGGGCGTGGACACCATATATTTT,CASSLPGVDTIYF
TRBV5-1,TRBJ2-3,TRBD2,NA,TGCGCCAGCAGCTTTACCGGGACTAGCGGGGGGGCAGATACGCAGTATTTT,CASSFTGTSGGADTQYF
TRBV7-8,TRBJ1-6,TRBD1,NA,TGTGCCAGCAGCTTAGGGACAGGGGGCAATAATTCACCCCTCCACTTT,CASSLGTGGNNSPLHF
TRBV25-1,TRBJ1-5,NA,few,TGTGCCAGCAGTCAGACAGGAGATCATCAGCCCCAGCATTTT,CASSQTGDHQPQHF
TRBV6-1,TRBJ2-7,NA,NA,TGTGCCAGCAGTAACCACTTGACAGGCTATTTTCAGCAGTACTTC,CASSNHLTGYFQQYF
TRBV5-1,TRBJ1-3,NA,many,TGCGCCAGCAGCTTGGCCGAAGGCCGAGTACCTGGAAACACCATATATTTT,CASSLAEGRVPGNTIYF
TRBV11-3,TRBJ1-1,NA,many,TGTGCCAGCAGCTTAGATTCCGGGAACACTGAAGCTTTCTTT,CASSLDSGNTEAFF
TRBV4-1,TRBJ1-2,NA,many,TGCGCCAGCAGCCAAGTGTCCCAGGTCGACGGCTACACCTTC,CASSQVSQVDGYTF
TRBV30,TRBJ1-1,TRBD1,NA,TGTGCCTGGAGTGAAACAGGGGAGCTGAACACTGAAGCTTTCTTT,CAWSETGELNTEAFF